This T cell receptor (beta chain) was found in a study of cytomegalovirus exposure and HLA in healthy donors. The PCR made use of 60 Vbeta and 13 Jbeta primers. Sequencing was performed with immunoSEQ multiplex PCR; in TCRdb, only in-frame clones are kept and a portion is missing. Of 150,000 to 250,000 clones listed, over 65% are singletons. V lost 6 bases, J lost 9 bases, and 13 bases stayed unmatched. CDR3 size: 15 residues. CDR1 and CDR2 from the germline V gene are WNHNN and SYGVQD (reference sequence). V usage is TRBV10-1 and J usage is TRBJ2-1; 8 positions match TRBD1. Sequenced material: PBMCs. This sequence originates from a boy between 2 and 10 years old in good health and CMV-seronegative. The CDR3 DNA follows: TGCGCCAGCAGCGATATCACAGGGGGTGAGAGTGAGCAGTTCTTC. Amino acids: CASSDITGGESEQFF.